This T cell receptor (beta chain) was profiled in a study of CD8 T cells in Susac syndrome. Random-hexamer reverse transcription was applied to roughly 0.5 to 1 ug RNA. TCRdb reprocessed the immunoSEQ multiplex PCR reads via MiXCR and lists one record per CDR3 protein. The top ten clones hold 0.09% to 0.15% of a sample with about 430,000 distinct CDR3 sequences, roughly 85% of them seen once. TCR beta sequencing covered blood CD8+ and CD4+ T cells. V lost 2 bases to trimming and J lost 4 bases, with 8 bases between them. The germline V gene has CDR1 MNHEY and CDR2 SMNVEV (reference sequence). CDR3 size: 13 residues.

The chain combines TRBV27 with TRBJ1-1; TRBD1 might be the D (5 bases). Sequencing was carried out using CD8+ T cells from PBMCs. This TCR came from a human donor with multiple sclerosis. The CDR3 region is CASSLADSTEAFF. Here the CDR3 DNA reads TGTGCCAGCAGTTTAGCCGACAGCACTGAAGCTTTCTTT.